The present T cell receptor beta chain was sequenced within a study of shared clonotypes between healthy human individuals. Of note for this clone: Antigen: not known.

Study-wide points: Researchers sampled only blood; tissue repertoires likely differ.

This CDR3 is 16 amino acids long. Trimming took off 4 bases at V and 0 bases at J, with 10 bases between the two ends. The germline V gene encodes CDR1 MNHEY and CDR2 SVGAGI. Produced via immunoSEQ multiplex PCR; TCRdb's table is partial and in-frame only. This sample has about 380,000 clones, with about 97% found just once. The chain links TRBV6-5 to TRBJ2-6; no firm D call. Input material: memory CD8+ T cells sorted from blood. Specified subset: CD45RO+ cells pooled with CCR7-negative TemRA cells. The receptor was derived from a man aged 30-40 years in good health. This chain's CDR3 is CASSLGPSSGANVLTF. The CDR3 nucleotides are TGTGCCAGCAGTTTAGGACCCTCCTCTGGGGCCAACGTCCTGACTTTC.